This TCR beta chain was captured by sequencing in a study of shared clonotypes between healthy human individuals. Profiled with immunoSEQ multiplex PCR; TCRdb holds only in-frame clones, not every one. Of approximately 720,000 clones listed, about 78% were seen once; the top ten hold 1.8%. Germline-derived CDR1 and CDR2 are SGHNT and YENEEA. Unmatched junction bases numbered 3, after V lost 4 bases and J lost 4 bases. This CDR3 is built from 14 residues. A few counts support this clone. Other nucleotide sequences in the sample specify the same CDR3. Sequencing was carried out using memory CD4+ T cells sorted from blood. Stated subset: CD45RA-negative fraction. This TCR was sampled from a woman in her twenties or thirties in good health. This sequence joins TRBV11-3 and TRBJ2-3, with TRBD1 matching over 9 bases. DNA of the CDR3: TGTGCCAGCAGCTACAGGGGGCAGGCAGATACGCAGTATTTT. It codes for CASSYRGQADTQYF.